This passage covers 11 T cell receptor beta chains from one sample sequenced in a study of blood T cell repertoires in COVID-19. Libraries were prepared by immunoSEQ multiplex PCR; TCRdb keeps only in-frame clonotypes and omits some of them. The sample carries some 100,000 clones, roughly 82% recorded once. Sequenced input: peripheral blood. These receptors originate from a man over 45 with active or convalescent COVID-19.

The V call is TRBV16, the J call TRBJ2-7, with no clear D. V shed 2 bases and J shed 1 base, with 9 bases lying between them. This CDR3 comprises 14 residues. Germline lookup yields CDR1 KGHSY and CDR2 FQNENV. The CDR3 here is CASSQTYSSYEQYF. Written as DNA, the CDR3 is TGTGCCAGCAGCCAAACTTATAGTTCCTACGAGCAGTACTTC.

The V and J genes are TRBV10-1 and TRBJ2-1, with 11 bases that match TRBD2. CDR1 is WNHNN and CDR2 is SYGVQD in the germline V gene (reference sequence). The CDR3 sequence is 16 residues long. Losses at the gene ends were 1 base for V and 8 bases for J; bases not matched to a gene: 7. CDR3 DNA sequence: TGCGCCAGCAGTGAGTTCGCTAGCGGGGGGCGGGATGAGCAGTTCTTC. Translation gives CASSEFASGGRDEQFF.

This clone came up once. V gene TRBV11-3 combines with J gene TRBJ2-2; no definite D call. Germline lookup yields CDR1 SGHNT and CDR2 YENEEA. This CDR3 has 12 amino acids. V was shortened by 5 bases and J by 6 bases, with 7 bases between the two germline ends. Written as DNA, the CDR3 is TGTGCCAGCAGCCCGCGGTCCGGGGAGCTGTTTTTT. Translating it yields CASSPRSGELFF.

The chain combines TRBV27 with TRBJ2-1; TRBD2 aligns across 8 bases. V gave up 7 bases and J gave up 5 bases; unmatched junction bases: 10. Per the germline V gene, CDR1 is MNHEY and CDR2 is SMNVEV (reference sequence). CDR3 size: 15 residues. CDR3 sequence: CASTTGGAHHNEQFF. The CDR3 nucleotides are TGTGCCAGCACGACCGGGGGGGCCCACCACAATGAGCAGTTCTTC.

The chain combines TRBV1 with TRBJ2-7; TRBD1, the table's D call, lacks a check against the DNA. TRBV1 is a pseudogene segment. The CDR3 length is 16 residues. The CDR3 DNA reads TGCACCAGCACCGGGACAGCTTATTTAGTTTCCTACGAGCAGTACGTC. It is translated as CTSTGTAYLVSYEQYV.

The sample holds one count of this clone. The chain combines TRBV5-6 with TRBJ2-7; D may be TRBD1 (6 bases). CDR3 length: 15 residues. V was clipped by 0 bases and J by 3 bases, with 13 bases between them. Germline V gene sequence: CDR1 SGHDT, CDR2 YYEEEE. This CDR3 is CASSLGGPIDYEQYF. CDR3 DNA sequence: TGTGCCAGCAGCTTGGGGGGGCCTATTGACTACGAGCAGTACTTC.

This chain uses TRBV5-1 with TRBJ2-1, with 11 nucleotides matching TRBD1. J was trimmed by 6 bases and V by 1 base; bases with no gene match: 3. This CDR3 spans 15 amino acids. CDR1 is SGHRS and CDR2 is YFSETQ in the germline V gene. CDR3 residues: CASSLMGTGGNEQFF. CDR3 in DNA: TGCGCCAGCAGCTTGATGGGGACAGGGGGCAATGAGCAGTTCTTC.

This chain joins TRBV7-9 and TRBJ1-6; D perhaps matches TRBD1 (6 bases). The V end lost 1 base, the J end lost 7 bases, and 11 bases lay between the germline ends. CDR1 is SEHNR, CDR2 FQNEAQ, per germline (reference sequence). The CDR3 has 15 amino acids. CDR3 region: CASSLGAGVNSPLHF. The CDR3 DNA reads TGTGCCAGCAGCTTAGGGGCAGGGGTAAATTCACCCCTCCACTTT. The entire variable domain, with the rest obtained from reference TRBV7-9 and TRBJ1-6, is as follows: DTGVSQNPRHKITKRGQNVTFRCDPISEHNRLYWYRQTLGQGPEFLTYFQNEAQLEKSRLLSDRFSAERPKGSFSTLEIQRTEQGDSAMYLCASSLGAGVNSPLHFGNGTRLTVT.

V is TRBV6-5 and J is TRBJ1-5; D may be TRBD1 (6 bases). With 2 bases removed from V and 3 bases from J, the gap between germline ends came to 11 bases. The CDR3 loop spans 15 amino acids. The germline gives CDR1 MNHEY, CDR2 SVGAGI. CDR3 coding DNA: TGTGCCAGCAGTTACGAAGGACAGCCCAATCAGCCCCAGCATTTT. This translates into CASSYEGQPNQPQHF.

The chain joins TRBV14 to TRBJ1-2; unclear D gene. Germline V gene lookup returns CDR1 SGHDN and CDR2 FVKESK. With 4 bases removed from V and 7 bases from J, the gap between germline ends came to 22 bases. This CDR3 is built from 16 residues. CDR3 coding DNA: TGTGCCAGCAGCCGAAGCCACAGTCCTGCTCTATTTGGCTACACCTTC. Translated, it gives CASSRSHSPALFGYTF.

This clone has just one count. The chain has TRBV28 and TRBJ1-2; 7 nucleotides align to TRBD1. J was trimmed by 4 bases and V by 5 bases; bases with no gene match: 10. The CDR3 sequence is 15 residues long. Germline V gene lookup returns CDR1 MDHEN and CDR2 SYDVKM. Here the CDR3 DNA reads TGTGCCAGCAGTAACCCCGCCAGACAGGGCTATGGCTACACCTTC. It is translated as CASSNPARQGYGYTF.